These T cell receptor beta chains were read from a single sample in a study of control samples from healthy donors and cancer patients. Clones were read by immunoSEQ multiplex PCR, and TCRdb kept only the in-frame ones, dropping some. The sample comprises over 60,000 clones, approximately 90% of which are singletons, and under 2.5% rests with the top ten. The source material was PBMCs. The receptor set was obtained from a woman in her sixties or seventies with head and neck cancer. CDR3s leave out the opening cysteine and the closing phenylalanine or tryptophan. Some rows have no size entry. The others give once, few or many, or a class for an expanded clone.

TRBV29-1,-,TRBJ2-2,SVEVLDSRGGELF
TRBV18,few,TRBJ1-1,ASSREDSTEAF
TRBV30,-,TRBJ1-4,AWEEGTGDEKLF
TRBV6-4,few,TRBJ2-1,ASSDPKGGHNEQF
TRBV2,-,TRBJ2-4,ASMVEGSLIIPTIQY
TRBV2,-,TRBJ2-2,ASRSGLQLGELF
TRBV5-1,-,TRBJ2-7,ASSLAGRETYEQY
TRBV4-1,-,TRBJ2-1,ASSQDRQGAWEQF
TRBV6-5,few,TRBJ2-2,ASIFGQNTGELF
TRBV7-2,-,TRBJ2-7,ASSFRRSEQY
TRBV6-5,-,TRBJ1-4,ASMVGVRADEKLF
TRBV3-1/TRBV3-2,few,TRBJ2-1,ASSQDGAVANEQF
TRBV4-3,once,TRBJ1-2,ASSQDSGGRGYT
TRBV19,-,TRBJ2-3,ASSDGTSDTDTQY
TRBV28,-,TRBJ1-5,ASSAGHQPQH
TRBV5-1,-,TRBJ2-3,ASSFQRDSDTQY
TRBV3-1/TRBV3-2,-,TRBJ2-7,ASNPAGGSYEQY
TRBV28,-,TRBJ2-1,ASSLGTGRYNEQF
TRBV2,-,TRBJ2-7,ASSGFSGSLFEQY
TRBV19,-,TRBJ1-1,ASSMIRNGGMTEAF
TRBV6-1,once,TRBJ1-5,ASSPNSGNQPQH
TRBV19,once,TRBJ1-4,ASRPGTGEKLF
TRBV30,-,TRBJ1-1,AWRGTVLEAF
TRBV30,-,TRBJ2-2,AWGDRQPGELF
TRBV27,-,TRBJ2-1,ASRRGTTLLDEQF
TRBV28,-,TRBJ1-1,ASSFGQGGTEAF
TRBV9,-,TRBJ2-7,ASSENLAAEQY
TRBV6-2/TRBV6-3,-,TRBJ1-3,ASSLQGNSGNTIY
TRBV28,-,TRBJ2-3,ASLPGFTDTQY
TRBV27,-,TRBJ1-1,ASSLSSRGTEAF
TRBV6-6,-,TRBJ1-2,ASSLDRGSGYT
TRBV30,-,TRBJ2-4,AWRRRDSKNIQY
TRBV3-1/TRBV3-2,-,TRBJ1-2,ASGQVGEGYT
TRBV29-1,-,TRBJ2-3,SVTRLARSTDTQY
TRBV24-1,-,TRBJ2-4,ATSGTPADIQY
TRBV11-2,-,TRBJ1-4,ASSFRQAVREKLF
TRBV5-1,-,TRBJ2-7,ASSLQGRFEYEQY
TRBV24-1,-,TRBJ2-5,ATSDSNRAGTQY
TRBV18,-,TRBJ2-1,ASSPGGSYNEQF
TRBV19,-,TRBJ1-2,ASSIDLQGNYGYT
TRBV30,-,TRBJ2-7,AWRRQSYEQY
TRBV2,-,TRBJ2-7,ASSGTRGIGEQY
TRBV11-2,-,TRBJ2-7,ASSLVRGEQY
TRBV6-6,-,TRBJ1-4,ASSYWDLRRVEKLF
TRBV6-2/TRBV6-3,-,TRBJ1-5,ASSYSGTPDSNQPQH
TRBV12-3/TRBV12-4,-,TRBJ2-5,ASRTGGQETQY
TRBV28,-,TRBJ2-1,ASSLAGRPDNEQF
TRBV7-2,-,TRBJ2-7,ASSFDRGAGEQY
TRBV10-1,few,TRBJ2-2,ASSPGTGFVGELF
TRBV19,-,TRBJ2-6,ASSIGHRGTSGANVLT
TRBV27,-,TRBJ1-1,ASSQRQGMNTEAF
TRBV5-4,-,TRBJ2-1,ASTLAGSPEQF